These 16 T cell receptor beta chains share one sample of origin, sequenced in a study of shared clonotypes between healthy human individuals. Generated by immunoSEQ multiplex PCR, the TCRdb table keeps only in-frame clones and is missing some. The table has some 700,000 clones, around 91% seen once. Specimen: memory CD8+ T cells from PBMCs. The sample's subset: CD45RO+ cells pooled with CCR7-negative TemRA cells. All receptors come from a man aged 18 to 29 in good health. Some clones in this sample may be carry-over from other donors' samples.

The chain joins TRBV7-3 to TRBJ2-2; TRBD2 aligns across 8 bases. Germline-derived CDR1 and CDR2 are SGHTA and FQGTGA. With V trimmed by 3 bases and J by 4 bases, 4 bases remained unmatched. The CDR3 totals 15 residues. CDR3 nucleotide sequence: TGTGCCAGCAGCTTGGGAACTAGCGGCACCGGGGAGCTGTTTTTT. It yields the protein CASSLGTSGTGELFF.

V usage is TRBV28 and J usage is TRBJ2-7; tentatively, D is TRBD1 (5 bases). The CDR3 spans 16 residues. From germline, CDR1 is MDHEN and CDR2 SYDVKM. V was clipped by 2 bases and J by 2 bases, with 16 bases between them. This chain's CDR3 is CASSLGHDLRAYEQYF. CDR3 in DNA: TGTGCCAGCAGTTTAGGACACGACCTAAGGGCCTACGAGCAGTACTTC.

The chain is built from TRBV9 and TRBJ2-7; tentatively, D is TRBD1 (6 bases). Germline V lookup: CDR1 SGDLS, CDR2 YYNGEE. Between the trimmed V and J ends, which lost 3 bases and 5 bases, there was a span of 15 bases. The CDR3 length is 14 residues. The DNA of the CDR3 is TGTGCCAGCAGCGGCGGTGACAGGCTGAACGAGCAGTACTTC. It yields the protein CASSGGDRLNEQYF.

The genes are TRBV2 and TRBJ1-6, with 9 bases matching TRBD1. The CDR3 loop spans 15 amino acids. Germline assignment: CDR1 SNHLY and CDR2 FYNNEI. V gave up 7 bases and J gave up 8 bases; unmatched junction bases: 9. The CDR3 nucleotides are TGTGCCAGCATAAGAGGGTGGGACAGGGATTCACCCCTCCACTTT. Protein product: CASIRGWDRDSPLHF.

The rearrangement links TRBV29-1 to TRBJ2-2; possibly TRBD2 for D (5 bases). This CDR3 has 13 residues. Trimming left V 5 bases short and J 4 bases short, with 11 bases between. Germline CDR1 reads SQVTM; CDR2 reads ANQGSEA. Here the CDR3 reads CSVPEVGTGELFF. As DNA, the CDR3 is TGCAGCGTTCCGGAGGTGGGCACCGGGGAGCTGTTTTTT.

Only one count was recorded for this clone. V and J are TRBV9 and TRBJ2-7; no reliable D call. The CDR3 has 14 amino acids. The germline V gene encodes CDR1 SGDLS and CDR2 YYNGEE. With 0 bases removed from V and 0 bases from J, the gap between germline ends came to 7 bases. The CDR3 DNA sequence: TGTGCCAGCAGCGTAGCCCAGGTCTCCTACGAGCAGTACTTC. It is translated as CASSVAQVSYEQYF.

The chain is built from TRBV11-2 and TRBJ2-7, with D uncertain. CDR3 size: 14 residues. V lost 0 bases, J lost 4 bases, and 10 bases lay in between. From germline, CDR1 is SGHAT and CDR2 FQNNGV. The CDR3 DNA is TGTGCCAGCAGCTTAGAAGGGAATACATACGAGCAGTACTTC. As protein: CASSLEGNTYEQYF.

The chain joins TRBV15 to TRBJ2-2; TRBD1 aligns across 7 bases. CDR3 length: 15 amino acids. V lost 4 bases to trimming and J lost 2 bases; unmatched junction nucleotides: 4. Germline assignment: CDR1 LNHNV and CDR2 YYDKDF (reference sequence). CDR3 in DNA: TGTGCCACCAGCATAGGGGGCTCCAACACCGGGGAGCTGTTTTTT. As protein: CATSIGGSNTGELFF.

The rearrangement uses TRBV11-2 and TRBJ2-7, with no clear D. CDR1 and CDR2 (germline): SGHAT, FQNNGV. V lost 4 bases and J lost 1, with 5 bases in between. The CDR3 has 12 amino acids. CDR3 sequence (DNA): TGTGCCAGCAGCTCAGTTTCCTACGAGCAGTACTTC. This sequence encodes CASSSVSYEQYF.

The rearrangement joins TRBV15 to TRBJ1-3, with D uncertain. Germline CDR1 is LNHNV and CDR2 is YYDKDF (reference sequence). V lost 0 bases to trimming and J lost 2 bases, with 5 bases between them. The CDR3 runs to 14 residues. In nucleotides, the CDR3 is TGTGCCACCAGCAGAGATGGGGCTGGAAACACCATATATTTT. It is translated as CATSRDGAGNTIYF.

The chain carries TRBV6-6 and TRBJ2-3; 9 bases match TRBD2. V lost 7 bases, J lost 5 bases, and 7 bases stayed unmatched. CDR1 is MNHNY, CDR2 SVGAGI, per germline (reference sequence). There are 14 residues in the CDR3. DNA for the CDR3: TGTGCCAGCATTAGCGGGAGTCGGGAAGATACGCAGTATTTT. It encodes CASISGSREDTQYF.

The V and J genes are TRBV7-6 and TRBJ2-7; maybe TRBD2 (7 bases). The CDR3 sequence is 14 residues long. V lost 3 bases and J 3 bases, leaving 12 bases between the germline ends. Germline CDR1 and CDR2: SGHVS and FNYEAQ. Written as DNA, the CDR3 is TGTGCCAGCAGCTTCGGGGGGCCGAACTACGAGCAGTACTTC. This gives the protein CASSFGGPNYEQYF. Drawing the rest from reference TRBV7-6 and TRBJ2-7, the complete variable domain is GAGVSQSPRYKVTKRGQDVALRCDPISGHVSLYWYRQALGQGPEFLTYFNYEAQQDKSGLPNDRFSAERPEGSISTLTIQRTEQRDSAMYRCASSFGGPNYEQYFGPGTRLTVT.

The chain has TRBV9 and TRBJ2-5; 9 nucleotides match TRBD1. Trimming at V came to 7 bases and at J to 1 base, leaving 5 bases not matched to a gene. CDR3 length: 14 amino acids. Per germline, CDR1 SGDLS and CDR2 YYNGEE. CDR3 loop: CASGGQGIQETQYF. Written as DNA, the CDR3 is TGTGCCAGCGGGGGACAGGGCATCCAAGAGACCCAGTACTTC.

The rearrangement uses TRBV9 and TRBJ2-2; 12 bases agree with TRBD2. This CDR3 is 19 amino acids long. CDR1 is SGDLS, CDR2 YYNGEE, per germline. With V trimmed by 3 bases and J by 4 bases, 13 bases remained unmatched. CDR3 residues: CASSARTSGTNWFTGELFF. The CDR3 DNA reads TGTGCCAGCAGCGCAAGGACTAGCGGGACGAATTGGTTCACCGGGGAGCTGTTTTTT. Combining the CDR3 with reference TRBV9 and TRBJ2-2 gives the whole variable domain DSGVTQTPKHLITATGQRVTLRCSPRSGDLSVYWYQQSLDQGLQFLIQYYNGEERAKGNILERFSAQQFPDLHSELNLSSLELGDSALYFCASSARTSGTNWFTGELFFGEGSRLTVL.

This chain connects TRBV7-8 to TRBJ2-7; weak D call: TRBD2 (6 bases). Germline CDR1 reads SGHVS; CDR2 reads FQNEAQ. V was trimmed by 4 bases and J by 0 bases, leaving 13 bases between them. CDR3 size: 15 residues. The CDR3 sequence is CASSSSSVSSYEQYF. CDR3 in DNA: TGTGCCAGCAGCTCGTCTAGCGTTAGCTCCTACGAGCAGTACTTC.

The chain employs TRBV4-3 and TRBJ2-1; 14 positions agree with TRBD2. The CDR3 has 15 residues. V trimming: 8 bases; J trimming: 10 bases; junction bases outside the gene matches: 10. Germline V gene sequence: CDR1 LGHNA, CDR2 YSLEER. The CDR3 reads CASAGGTSGRGEQFF. DNA for the CDR3: TGCGCCAGCGCTGGAGGGACTAGCGGGAGAGGGGAGCAGTTCTTC.